Below, 20 T cell receptor beta chains from the same sample are listed, as sequenced in a study of T cell clones after liver transplantation (dated 2019 in TCRdb). Receptors were amplified or captured by the immunoSEQ multiplex PCR assay. In TCRdb, the immuneACCESS table is reduced to in-frame sequences with V and J assigned. These tables do not hold every clone; where another copy was compared, an unresolved V gene accounts for under half, and the others remain unexplained. The sample data list about 33,000 clones, and over 85% of these were observed just once. More than 25% of the sample comes from the top ten. Source: CD8+ T cells from blood, taken 12 months after liver transplant. The receptors were sampled from a human patient who received a liver transplant. Some T cells seen after a transplant may have their origin in the graft donor.

The CDR3 here is CASSLGQGFTGELFF. The CDR3 DNA is TGTGCCAGCAGCTTAGGACAGGGGTTCACCGGGGAGCTGTTTTTT. The chain links TRBV11-3 to TRBJ2-2, with TRBD1 matching 8 bases. The CDR3 loop spans 15 amino acids. Losses at the gene ends were 1 base for V and 4 bases for J; bases not matched to a gene: 2. CDR1 SGHNT and CDR2 YENEEA come from the germline V gene. Using reference TRBV11-3 and TRBJ2-2 for the parts outside the CDR3, the full variable domain is EAGVVQSPRYKIIEKKQPVAFWCNPISGHNTLYWYLQNLGQGPELLIRYENEEAVDDSQLPKDRFSAERLKGVDSTLKIQPAELGDSAVYLCASSLGQGFTGELFFGEGSRLTVL.

The CDR3 loop is CASTKKGGGNTEAFF. DNA for the CDR3: TGCGCCAGCACCAAAAAAGGCGGGGGGAACACTGAAGCTTTCTTT. The chain employs TRBV5-1 and TRBJ1-1, with a tentative D call TRBD1 (5 bases). The germline gives CDR1 SGHRS, CDR2 YFSETQ. The V end was cut by 6 bases, the J end by 1 base, with 16 bases between. CDR3 length: 15 residues. The full variable domain, in which reference TRBV5-1 and TRBJ1-1 provide the parts outside the CDR3, is KAGVTQTPRYLIKTRGQQVTLSCSPISGHRSVSWYQQTPGQGLQFLFEYFSETQRNKGNFPGRFSGRQFSNSRSEMNVSTLELGDSALYLCASTKKGGGNTEAFFGQGTRLTVV.

The chain couples TRBV18 to TRBJ1-1, with 8 nucleotides matching TRBD1. This CDR3 has 15 residues. CDR1 is KGHSH and CDR2 is LQKENI in the germline V gene. Trimming at V came to 5 bases and at J to 3 bases, leaving 8 bases not matched to a gene. As DNA, the CDR3 is TGTGCCAGCTCAACCACCGAGACAGGGGACACTGAAGCTTTCTTT. Translation: CASSTTETGDTEAFF.

As DNA, the CDR3 is TGTGCCAGCAGCGAGACCCCAGGGGGCTCTTACGAGCAGTACTTC. This sequence encodes CASSETPGGSYEQYF. The V gene is TRBV9, the J gene TRBJ2-7, with TRBD1 matching 8 bases. Germline CDR1 SGDLS, CDR2 YYNGEE. V lost 3 bases and J lost 4; bases outside the gene matches: 9. The CDR3 is made up of 15 amino acids.

This rearrangement joins TRBV15 to TRBJ2-7, with 7 nucleotides matching TRBD1. The CDR3 is 12 residues long. V lost 3 bases and J lost 4; bases outside the gene matches: 0. Looked up from germline, CDR1 is LNHNV and CDR2 is YYDKDF (reference sequence). CDR3 in DNA: TGTGCCACCAGCAGGGGACAGTACGAGCAGTACTTC. This gives the protein CATSRGQYEQYF.

This chain connects TRBV5-5 to TRBJ2-1; 9 bases fit TRBD1. This CDR3 has 15 amino acids. Germline V gene sequence: CDR1 SGHKS, CDR2 YYEKEE (reference sequence). Germline trimming cut 7 bases from V and 7 bases from J; bases unmatched to any gene: 12. The CDR3 is CASVLPQGAPNEQFF. The CDR3 DNA sequence: TGTGCCAGCGTCCTCCCACAGGGGGCGCCTAATGAGCAGTTCTTC.

This clone was seen only once. In nucleotides, the CDR3 is TGTGCCAGCACTACGGACAGACGTATGAACACTGAAGCTTTCTTT. Translated, it gives CASTTDRRMNTEAFF. The rearrangement joins TRBV28 to TRBJ1-1; D perhaps matches TRBD1 (6 bases). Trimming removed 7 bases at V and 0 bases at J, with 15 bases between. The CDR3 extends over 15 amino acids. Germline assignment: CDR1 MDHEN and CDR2 SYDVKM.

This chain links TRBV5-1 with TRBJ2-5, with D possibly TRBD2 on 6 matching bases. V was trimmed by 3 bases and J by 6 bases, leaving 12 bases between them. Germline-derived CDR1 and CDR2 are SGHRS and YFSETQ. This CDR3 spans 13 amino acids. The CDR3 sequence is CASSWGLGQTQYF. CDR3 nucleotides: TGCGCCAGCAGCTGGGGACTCGGCCAGACCCAGTACTTC.

The V gene is TRBV10-2, the J gene TRBJ1-4; 8 bases map to TRBD1. Germline lookup yields CDR1 WSHSY and CDR2 SAAADI. The ends lost 0 bases at V and 5 bases at J; junction bases unmatched: 5. The CDR3 runs 16 residues. CDR3 nucleotides: TGCGCCAGCAGTGAGTCCCTGGACAGGGAGAATGAAAAACTGTTTTTT. Translating it yields CASSESLDRENEKLFF.

The chain carries TRBV28 and TRBJ1-1; perhaps TRBD1 as D (5 bases). From germline, CDR1 is MDHEN and CDR2 SYDVKM. V gave up 2 bases and J gave up 5 bases, with 9 bases separating them. The CDR3 length is 13 residues. Here the CDR3 reads CASSLGGSTEAFF. The CDR3 coding sequence is TGTGCCAGCAGTTTAGGGGGTAGTACTGAAGCTTTCTTT.

J is TRBJ2-7 and V is TRBV5-6, with D possibly matching TRBD2 (5 bases). From germline, CDR1 is SGHDT and CDR2 YYEEEE. V shed 2 bases and J shed 2 bases, with 17 bases lying between them. The CDR3 spans 16 residues. The DNA of the CDR3 is TGTGCCAGCAGCTTTTCCGACCGGGGAAGAACCTACGAGCAGTACTTC. Translation gives CASSFSDRGRTYEQYF.

In its sample, this clone was seen a few times. V and J are TRBV27 and TRBJ1-1; TRBD1 might be the D (5 bases). V lost 0 bases and J lost 2, with 10 bases in between. Germline CDR1 MNHEY, CDR2 SMNVEV (reference sequence). The CDR3 loop spans 15 amino acids. The CDR3 region has the DNA TGTGCCAGCAGTTTATCGGTAACAGGTAACACTGAAGCTTTCTTT. It codes for CASSLSVTGNTEAFF.

The chain couples TRBV28 to TRBJ2-2, with D tentatively TRBD2 (7 bases). The CDR3 consists of 14 residues. Germline V gene sequence: CDR1 MDHEN, CDR2 SYDVKM. The V end was cut by 4 bases, the J end by 5 bases, with 11 bases between. The CDR3 protein is CASSYREGTGELFF. CDR3 DNA: TGTGCCAGCAGTTACAGGGAGGGGACCGGGGAGCTGTTTTTT.

This chain uses TRBV5-1 with TRBJ1-2; D may be TRBD1 (6 bases). The V end was cut by 5 bases, the J end by 8 bases, with 25 bases between. CDR1 is SGHRS, CDR2 YFSETQ, per germline. The CDR3 runs 16 residues. CDR3 residues: CASRLDRTGGREGYTF. The DNA of the CDR3 is TGCGCCAGCAGATTAGACAGGACTGGAGGTAGAGAGGGCTACACCTTC.

The gene calls are TRBV28 and TRBJ2-7, with TRBD2 matching over 7 bases. The CDR3 has 15 residues. V gave up 5 bases and J gave up 0 bases; unmatched junction bases: 7. In germline, CDR1 is MDHEN, CDR2 SYDVKM. CDR3 region: CASSHPSGTSYEQYF. Written as DNA, the CDR3 is TGTGCCAGCAGTCACCCTAGCGGAACCTCCTACGAGCAGTACTTC.

In nucleotides, the CDR3 is TGTGCCAGCAGCCAAGAGAGGGGAAACACCATATATTTT. Amino acid sequence: CASSQERGNTIYF. The genes are TRBV4-2 and TRBJ1-3; D remains unclear. The CDR3 length is 13 residues. V dropped 0 bases and J dropped 4 bases, with 4 bases sitting between them. The germline CDR1 and CDR2 sequences are LGHNA and YNFKEQ.

V is TRBV29-1 and J is TRBJ1-2; D possibly corresponds to TRBD1 (5 bases). V was cut by 1 base and J by 0 bases, with 18 bases left in between. Per the germline V gene, CDR1 is SQVTM and CDR2 is ANQGSEA. The CDR3 has 17 amino acids. The CDR3 is CSVEVRIMGGANYGYTF. The CDR3 DNA reads TGCAGCGTTGAAGTTCGGATTATGGGGGGAGCTAACTATGGCTACACCTTC.

This clone was recorded a few times. This chain links TRBV27 with TRBJ1-1, with 7 bases that match TRBD1. In germline, CDR1 is MNHEY, CDR2 SMNVEV (reference sequence). The CDR3 is 13 amino acids. Losses at the gene ends were 8 bases for V and 3 bases for J; bases not matched to a gene: 6. CDR3 nucleotide sequence: TGTGCCAGCCGGACAGGCCTCTACACTGAAGCTTTCTTT. Amino acid sequence: CASRTGLYTEAFF.

The chain uses TRBV7-9 and TRBJ2-1; 9 nucleotides agree with TRBD2. CDR1 and CDR2 (germline): SEHNR, FQNEAQ (reference sequence). The trim removed 5 bases at V and 3 bases at J, leaving 8 bases unmatched. The CDR3 length is 16 residues. The CDR3 loop reads CASSRSISGGYNEQFF. The CDR3 DNA sequence: TGTGCCAGCAGCCGGTCCATTAGCGGGGGCTACAATGAGCAGTTCTTC.

This clone was seen just once. The chain combines TRBV7-9 with TRBJ2-7; the D is unclear. This CDR3 is built from 14 residues. The V gene's germline CDR1 is SEHNR and CDR2 FQNEAQ (reference sequence). Between the trimmed V and J ends, which lost 5 bases and 2 bases, there was a span of 13 bases. The CDR3 DNA follows: TGTGCCAGCAGCGTTAGTCCCCGCACCTACGAGCAGTACTTC. Its protein product is CASSVSPRTYEQYF. Full variable domain (rest looked up from reference TRBV7-9 and TRBJ2-7): DTGVSQNPRHKITKRGQNVTFRCDPISEHNRLYWYRQTLGQGPEFLTYFQNEAQLEKSRLLSDRFSAERPKGSFSTLEIQRTEQGDSAMYLCASSVSPRTYEQYFGPGTRLTVT.